A single T cell receptor (beta chain) is shown here with its context. This clone was counted a single time. The specificity of this receptor is unknown. Base qualities are missing; no much larger clone stands one base away. The library relied on the immunoSEQ multiplex PCR assay. For the multiplex PCR, a mixture combining 60 forward primers for TCR Vbeta segments and 13 reverse primers for TCR Jbeta segments was used. Amplification of the CDR3 region of rearranged TCR beta genes was performed with a multiplex PCR assay on genomic DNA. The amplified TCR beta libraries were sequenced on the Illumina HiSeq System as 87-base-pair reads. Per the source publication's procedure: In a later analysis, tens of millions of unique TCR beta chains were counted across the roughly 670 repertoires, and some 10 million of these chains were shared by at least two donors. Raw reads were error-corrected and collapsed into unique sequences with a nearest-neighbor algorithm that merged closely related sequences to remove PCR and sequencing errors. To assign V, D and J gene segments, CDR3 sequences were aligned to IMGT reference sequences. For a sequence to be retained, at least a six-nucleotide match to both a V gene segment and a J gene segment was required. Rearrangements were called productive when the CDR3 lacked stop codons and stayed in frame with V and J; all others were non-productive. CDR3 was defined according to IMGT convention as the region running from the second conserved V-encoded cysteine to the conserved J-encoded phenylalanine. The earlier analysis of 587 of the donors excluded sequences that lacked an unambiguous match to a single V gene segment. An earlier analysis of roughly 590 of the donors called V segments functional above 56.7% productive rearrangements and segregating when the between-donor standard deviation exceeded 5%. To diagnose cytomegalovirus status from the catalog of TCR beta chain sequences, a statistical classification framework was built. A later analysis assigned V and J genes by comparing TCR nucleotide sequences with IMGT/GENE-DB human TR gene sequences. The TCRdist pipeline was used in a later analysis to assign CDR3 sequences and most-parsimonious VDJ recombination scenarios. In a later analysis, each TCR beta chain was defined by its CDR3 amino acid sequence together with its V-gene family, and reads without a unique V-gene family were excluded. To address suspected cross-contamination and a sequencing artifact, a later analysis removed a few hundred highly shared, low-generation-probability nucleotide sequences. In a later analysis, a clonal expansion index for each public chain was calculated from normalized within-repertoire ranks of inferred template counts. Generation probabilities in a later analysis came from a VDJ recombination model fitted to out-of-frame rearrangements, and those results were checked against IGoR. A later analysis scored TCR-TCR, TCR-HLA and TCR-CMV co-occurrence with hypergeometric tests, applying a repertoire-size bias correction to TCR pairs. In a later analysis, false discovery rates were estimated by permuting HLA or CMV assignments 20 times. A later analysis grouped co-occurring TCRs with DBSCAN, adding TCRdist sequence similarity when clustering within HLA-allele-positive subsets. Repertoires with fewer than 30,000 or more than 120,000 public chains were left out of co-occurrence clustering, as were five repertoires with anomalous nucleotide sharing. The immuneACCESS repertoire file appears here via TCRdb, limited to in-frame rearrangements. These files lack a portion of the clones; in checked studies, under half of the deficit traces to unresolved V genes, and the cause of the others is not known. Clone size and the V and J calls come from that table; the DNA yielded D and trimming. A total of around 110,000 clones appear in this sample, 79% of them only once. Around 3% of the sample lies in the top ten.

These data originate in a study of cytomegalovirus exposure and HLA in healthy donors (dated by TCRdb to between 2016 and 2019). With respect to the entire study: According to an earlier analysis of around 600 of the donors, about 179 million T cells yielded over 90 million unique TCR beta sequences and 276 Gb of sequence data. About 280 gigabases of sequencing data and 70 million to 95 million unique TCR sequences made up an early release that covered several hundred HLA-typed donors. Alongside the repertoire data, information on donor age, sex, ethnicity and CMV serostatus was compiled. Among roughly 400 genotyped donors of the cohort, an average of approximately 240,000 unique TCR beta nucleotide sequences were sequenced per donor, about a sixth of them non-productive. Rather than drawing on any new phenotypic data, the later analysis identified candidate immune exposures from TCR beta sequences and the way those sequences occurred across donors. Roughly 5 DR-DQ haplotypes were treated as single units for association and clustering because of strong linkage in the cohort. Class I and class II HLA loci were covered by the typing at four-digit resolution. The T cell repertoires of 700 or so subjects were profiled by immunosequencing and related to cytomegalovirus serostatus. The genetic ancestry cluster associated with self-reported Caucasian donors included roughly four fifths of the roughly 380 genotyped donors. The study was designed to test whether signatures of past pathogen exposure could be identified by cataloging public T cell receptors. Every repertoire in the discovery cohort had been generated on one and the same sequencing platform. The number of typed donors differed by locus: about 629-640 for A, B, C, DRB1 and DQB1; some 500 for DQA1; around 610 for DPA1; and some 430 for DPB1. To predict cytomegalovirus infection status, the study combined high-throughput TCR immunosequencing, statistical association of individual TCRs with disease status, and machine learning. Along with the 666-subject first cohort, a separate validation cohort of approximately 110 different subjects was used. A later genetic analysis took genome-wide SNP genotypes for 398 of the 666 donors and used that subset as a discovery cohort. To decide whether each TCR beta V gene segment behaved as functional or pseudogenic, an earlier analysis of some 600 of the donors relied on high-throughput TCR beta sequencing. In a later analysis, previously published TCR beta repertoires from more than 500 donors were re-analyzed and high-resolution HLA genotyping was added so that TCR occurrence patterns could be studied.

Results the study describes overall, beyond this receptor: According to a later analysis, parvovirus B19, influenza, CMV and Epstein-Barr virus appeared linked to several top co-occurrence clusters. Cytomegalovirus status was reported to be diagnosed by the classifier with high specificity and sensitivity in both the original and validation cohorts. According to a later genetic analysis, donors in an Asian-associated ancestry cluster had fewer N-insertions in productive TCRs than the roughly 700-donor mean. In an earlier analysis of approximately 590 of the donors, most TCR beta V segments were observed in productive rearrangements about 90% or about 30% of the time, broadly matching IMGT annotations. An association between a missense DCLRE1C variant and V-gene and J-gene trimming of TCR beta chains was found in a later genetic analysis and replicated in an independent cohort. A later analysis associated approximately 17,000 TCR beta sequences with specific HLA alleles at a false discovery rate of 0.05. Because HLA typing was unavailable for some donors at each locus, only the typed subset was used in association tests. Because the 87-base-pair reads could not distinguish some IMGT-functional V segments, including TRBV6-2 and TRBV6-3, those segments were excluded. In the study, 150 to 200 TCR beta chains were listed as associated with cytomegalovirus. For the cohort, immune exposure information was limited to CMV serostatus. Assigning TCR associations to individual alleles was difficult when HLA alleles, especially DR and DQ, strongly co-occurred. The presence/absence analyses assumed that sequencing depth was roughly uniform across donors, and that assumption may not be true. While some public TCRs were present in many individuals, most TCR sequences turned up only very rarely across donors. In a later analysis, most CMV-associated TCR beta chains were found to appear HLA-restricted, with HLA associations seemingly driven largely by CMV exposure. In a later analysis, HLA-associated TCR beta chains showed more clonal expansion and lower generation probabilities than non-associated chains that were equally common. In vitro tests confirmed that a few of the cytomegalovirus-associated TCR beta chains recognize cytomegalovirus antigens. In a later analysis, TCR association rates were found to vary across HLA loci, with the most associated TCRs seen for DRB1 alleles and the fewest for HLA-C alleles. According to the authors, the approach could potentially be generalized to other disease states and immunological phenotypes. Only TCR beta chains were sequenced in this cohort, and the absence of alpha or paired-chain data limited detectable features. Because counts were too low, about 15 rarely observed V segments, including chromosome 9 orphons, were left out of the earlier analysis of 500 to 750 of the donors. The sequencing pipeline was judged likely to have produced a cluster of highly shared sequence variants as a technical artifact. A further reported finding was that TCR beta sequences accurately predicted the HLA-A and HLA-B alleles for most subjects in the first cohort. Correlated functional status among segregating V segments might reflect linkage disequilibrium, but an unknown experimental factor could not be ruled out.

Compared with germline, V lacks 0 bases and J lacks 4 bases; bases without a gene match: 2. Including the terminal cysteine and phenylalanine, the CDR3 comprises 14 residues. Of all the DNA, just the CDR3 is kept, 42 bases in frame from base 1. According to the germline V gene (reference sequence), CDR1 reads SGHNT and CDR2 reads YYREEE. In total, about 650 healthy bone marrow donors made up the cohort. At the time of sampling, all cohort members were nominally healthy, though unrecorded immune exposures were likely present. The donor tested CMV seropositive, placing the donor among the 289 seropositive members of the cohort. A peripheral blood sample was collected from each donor, and TCR beta sequencing was performed on peripheral blood mononuclear cells. The Qiagen DNeasy Blood Extraction Kit was used to extract genomic DNA from the blood cell samples.

The sequence was collected from a woman under 30 in good health and CMV-seropositive. Sequenced input: PBMCs. Rearrangement joined TRBV5-4 to TRBJ1-2, with 8 bases matching TRBD1. The nucleotide sequence is TGTGCCAGCAGCTTGGCCGGGACAGGCTATGGCTACACCTTC. It translates as CASSLAGTGYGYTF.